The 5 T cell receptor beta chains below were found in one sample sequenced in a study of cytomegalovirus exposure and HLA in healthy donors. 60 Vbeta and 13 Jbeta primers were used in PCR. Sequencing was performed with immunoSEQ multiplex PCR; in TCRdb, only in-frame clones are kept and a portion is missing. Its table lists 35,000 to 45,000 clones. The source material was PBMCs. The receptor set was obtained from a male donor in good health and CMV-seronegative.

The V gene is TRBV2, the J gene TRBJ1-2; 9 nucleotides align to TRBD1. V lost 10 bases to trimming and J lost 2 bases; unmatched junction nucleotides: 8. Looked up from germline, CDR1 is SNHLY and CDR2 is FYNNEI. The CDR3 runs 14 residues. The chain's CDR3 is CANTRQGVNYGYTF. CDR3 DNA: TGTGCCAATACGCGACAGGGGGTAAACTATGGCTACACCTTC.

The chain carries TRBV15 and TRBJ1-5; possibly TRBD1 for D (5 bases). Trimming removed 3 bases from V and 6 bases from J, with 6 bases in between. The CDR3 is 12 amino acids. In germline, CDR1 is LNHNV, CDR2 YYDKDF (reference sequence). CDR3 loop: CATSSRVQPQHF. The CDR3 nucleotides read TGTGCCACCAGCAGCAGGGTTCAGCCCCAGCATTTT.

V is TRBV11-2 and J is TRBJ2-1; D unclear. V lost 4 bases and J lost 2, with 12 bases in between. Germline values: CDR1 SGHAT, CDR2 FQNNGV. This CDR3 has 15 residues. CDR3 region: CASSSSGRTYNEQFF. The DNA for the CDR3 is TGTGCCAGCAGCTCCTCGGGTAGGACCTACAATGAGCAGTTCTTC.

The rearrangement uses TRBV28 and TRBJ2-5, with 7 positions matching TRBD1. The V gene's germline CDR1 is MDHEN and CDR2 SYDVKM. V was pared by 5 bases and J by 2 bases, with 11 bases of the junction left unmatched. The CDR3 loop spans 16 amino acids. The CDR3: CASSPRQGRLQETQYF. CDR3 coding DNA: TGTGCCAGCAGTCCTAGACAGGGCAGGTTGCAAGAGACCCAGTACTTC.

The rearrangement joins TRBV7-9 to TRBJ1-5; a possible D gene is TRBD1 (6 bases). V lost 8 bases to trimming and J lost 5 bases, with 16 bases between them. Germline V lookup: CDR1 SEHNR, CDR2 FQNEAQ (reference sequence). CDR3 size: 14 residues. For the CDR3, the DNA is TGTGCCAGCTTTTTCGTCCAGGGGTATCAGCCCCAGCATTTT. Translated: CASFFVQGYQPQHF. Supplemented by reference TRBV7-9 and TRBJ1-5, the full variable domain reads DTGVSQNPRHKITKRGQNVTFRCDPISEHNRLYWYRQTLGQGPEFLTYFQNEAQLEKSRLLSDRFSAERPKGSFSTLEIQRTEQGDSAMYLCASFFVQGYQPQHFGDGTRLSIL.